This TCR beta chain is drawn from a study of blood T cell repertoires in COVID-19. Overall study: Specimens from acute and convalescent COVID-19 originated in the United States, Italy and Spain. PBMCs, B-cell-depleted T cells, or T cells were the source of the cDNA or gDNA that made up the material.

Generated by immunoSEQ multiplex PCR, the TCRdb table keeps only in-frame clones and is missing some. The sample lists about 210,000 clones, 88% occurring once. The V gene's germline CDR1 is LNHDA and CDR2 SQIVND (reference sequence). This CDR3 spans 13 amino acids. V was trimmed by 3 bases and J by 10 bases, leaving 13 bases between them. Sequencing was carried out using peripheral blood. The genes are TRBV19 and TRBJ2-1; no clear D. The TCR comes from a man between 65 and 85 years old with acute or convalescent COVID-19. The CDR3 sequence is CASSIATSREQFF. The CDR3 coding sequence is TGTGCCAGTAGTATCGCCACCAGCAGGGAGCAGTTCTTC. The entire variable domain, with the rest obtained from reference TRBV19 and TRBJ2-1, is as follows: DGGITQSPKYLFRKEGQNVTLSCEQNLNHDAMYWYRQDPGQGLRLIYYSQIVNDFQKGDIAEGYSVSREKKESFPLTVTSAQKNPTAFYLCASSIATSREQFFGPGTRLTVL.